This T cell receptor (beta chain) was sequenced during a study of cytomegalovirus exposure and HLA in healthy donors. The wider study: The study's early data release held tens of millions of unique TCRs from HLA-typed donors.

13 Jbeta primers and 60 Vbeta primers were used for the PCR. The repertoire was sequenced with immunoSEQ multiplex PCR; TCRdb's copy has only in-frame clones and lacks some. The table records some 130,000 clones, less than 80% of them present only once. Findings and caveats of the study: Immune exposure information available was restricted to CMV serostatus. Across all donors, roughly uniform sequencing depth was an assumption of the presence/absence analyses.

Notes on this clone: What it binds is not known. Germline and junction disagree at one end, which may indicate a read error.

The CDR3 sequence is 15 residues long. Germline V gives CDR1 SEHNR, CDR2 FQNEAQ (reference sequence). The rearrangement joins TRBV7-9 to TRBJ2-1; 9 bases agree with TRBD2. Sequences were obtained from PBMCs. The receptor was derived from a man in his fifties or sixties in good health and CMV-seropositive. CDR3 in amino acids: CSSSLKRGVYNEQFF. In DNA, the CDR3 is TGTTCCAGCAGCTTAAAGCGGGGGGTCTACAATGAGCAGTTCTTC.